This is a list of T cell receptor beta chains from one sample in a study of blood T cells in healthy people across ages. TCRdb fed the 5' RACE reads into MiXCR, producing one record per CDR3 protein. The data contain 1.5 million or so distinct CDR3 sequences, 35% to 45% of them seen just once; the ten biggest clones take up roughly 7.9%. The source material was blood. The receptors here all came from a woman younger than 30 in good health. Both conserved end residues are part of each CDR3. A D gene is named only where the DNA matches it firmly. Not every row has a clone size; where given, it reads once, few, many or a size class.

J,size,D,V,length,CDR3,DNA
TRBJ1-5,few,TRBD1,TRBV2,13,CASSGQRNQPQHF,TGTGCCAGTTCGGGACAGAGGAATCAGCCCCAGCATTTT
TRBJ2-7,many,-,TRBV29-1,13,CSVVRAEPYEQYF,TGCAGCGTTGTAAGGGCAGAGCCCTACGAGCAGTACTTC
TRBJ2-3,-,-,TRBV20-1,12,CSAREGRDTQYF,TGCAGTGCTAGAGAAGGACGTGATACGCAGTATTTT
TRBJ2-7,-,-,TRBV12-3/TRBV12-4,14,CASSPAGAGYEQYF,TGTGCCAGCAGTCCAGCGGGCGCGGGCTACGAGCAGTACTTC
TRBJ2-1,-,-,TRBV12-3/TRBV12-4,13,CASSVSHQETQFF,TGTGCCAGCAGTGTATCTCACCAAGAGACCCAGTTCTTC
TRBJ1-5,-,-,TRBV6-5,13,CARRPTRGQPQHF,TGTGCCCGCAGGCCGACCCGTGGGCAGCCCCAGCATTTT
TRBJ2-4,-,-,TRBV2,15,CAGSSGRGSKNIQYF,TGTGCCGGCTCCTCCGGGCGGGGATCCAAAAACATTCAGTACTTC
TRBJ2-5,-,-,TRBV6-6,16,CASSYGDIPLGETQYF,TGTGCCAGCAGTTATGGAGACATTCCGTTGGGAGAGACCCAGTACTTC
TRBJ1-5,-,-,TRBV7-8,16,CASSLLTSTGYQPQHF,TGTGCCAGCAGCTTACTGACTAGTACAGGGTATCAGCCCCAGCATTTT
TRBJ2-7,-,-,TRBV27,15,CASSLWDTGMHEQYF,TGTGCCAGCAGTTTATGGGACACAGGGATGCACGAGCAGTACTTC
TRBJ2-2,-,-,TRBV20-1,13,CSARDLQAGELFF,TGCAGTGCTAGAGATTTACAGGCCGGGGAGCTGTTTTTT
TRBJ2-3,few,TRBD1,TRBV7-9,15,CASSQRQGRTDTQYF,TGTGCCAGCAGCCAAAGACAGGGACGCACAGATACGCAGTATTTT
TRBJ2-6,-,TRBD1,TRBV9,17,CASSAGTGSSGANVLTF,TGTGCCAGCAGCGCCGGGACAGGTAGCTCTGGGGCCAACGTCCTGACTTTC
TRBJ2-7,few,TRBD2,TRBV2,15,CASGRLSGVSYEQYF,TGTGCCAGCGGAAGACTAAGCGGGGTCTCCTACGAGCAGTACTTC
TRBJ2-1,few,TRBD2,TRBV7-7,15,CASSQRSGSYNEQFF,TGTGCCAGCAGCCAACGTAGCGGGAGTTACAATGAGCAGTTCTTC
TRBJ1-4,few,-,TRBV11-2,16,CASSLTSVGLNEKLFF,TGTGCCAGCAGCTTAACGTCGGTAGGGTTAAATGAAAAACTGTTTTTT
TRBJ2-7,many,TRBD1,TRBV9,17,CASSPFSGTGLPYEQYF,TGTGCCAGCAGCCCATTCTCCGGGACAGGGCTGCCCTACGAGCAGTACTTC
TRBJ2-7,-,-,TRBV4-1,15,CASSHPGQDSYEQYF,TGCGCCAGCAGCCACCCGGGACAAGACTCCTACGAGCAGTACTTC
TRBJ2-7,-,TRBD1,TRBV5-1,15,CASRSTGFLSYEQYF,TGCGCCAGCAGATCGACAGGGTTTCTTTCCTACGAGCAGTACTTC
TRBJ2-7,-,-,TRBV9,14,CASSEGPPRVEQYF,TGTGCCAGCAGCGAAGGGCCGCCGAGGGTCGAGCAGTACTTC
TRBJ2-1,few,-,TRBV7-3,12,CASGRGMDEQFF,TGTGCCAGCGGCAGGGGTATGGATGAGCAGTTCTTC
TRBJ1-1,few,-,TRBV29-1,14,CSVETRRGGTEAFF,TGCAGCGTTGAAACAAGGAGAGGAGGCACTGAAGCTTTCTTT
TRBJ2-7,-,-,TRBV29-1,12,CSVQASSYEQYF,TGCAGCGTTCAAGCGTCCTCCTACGAGCAGTACTTC
TRBJ1-4,few,TRBD1,TRBV5-6,14,CASSLWDRDEKLFF,TGTGCCAGCAGTTTGTGGGACAGGGATGAAAAACTGTTTTTT
TRBJ2-3,-,TRBD2,TRBV7-2,14,CASSLGGLGHAQYF,TGTGCCAGCAGCTTAGGGGGACTAGGGCACGCGCAGTATTTT
TRBJ2-7,-,-,TRBV20-1,13,CSASLLVGAEQYF,TGCAGTGCTAGCTTACTAGTTGGGGCCGAGCAGTACTTC
TRBJ2-1,-,TRBD2,TRBV28,16,CASSPLAGPGPGEQFF,TGTGCCAGCAGTCCTCTAGCGGGACCCGGCCCCGGGGAGCAGTTCTTC
TRBJ2-5,-,TRBD2,TRBV11-2,17,CASSLALAGAGQETQYF,TGTGCCAGCAGCTTAGCCCTAGCGGGAGCGGGTCAAGAGACCCAGTACTTC
TRBJ1-1,-,-,TRBV12-3/TRBV12-4,12,CASRPENTEAFF,TGTGCCAGCAGACCCGAAAACACTGAAGCTTTCTTT
TRBJ1-6,-,-,TRBV6-6,11,CASSDRSPPHF,TGTGCCAGCAGTGACCGTTCACCCCCCCACTTT
TRBJ1-2,-,-,TRBV29-1,13,CSVGEGGGYGYTF,TGCAGCGTTGGAGAGGGGGGAGGCTATGGCTACACCTTC
TRBJ1-2,-,TRBD1,TRBV29-1,14,CSVEDQGAGYGYTF,TGCAGCGTTGAAGATCAGGGGGCAGGATATGGCTACACCTTC
TRBJ1-2,-,-,TRBV7-9,15,CASSIGQPPLYGYTF,TGTGCCAGCAGCATCGGACAGCCCCCATTATATGGCTACACCTTC
TRBJ2-5,-,TRBD2,TRBV19,14,CASSMTSIQETQYF,TGTGCCAGTAGTATGACTAGCATCCAAGAGACCCAGTACTTC
TRBJ2-1,-,-,TRBV7-9,12,CASRQGRNEQFF,TGTGCCAGCAGACAGGGGAGGAATGAGCAGTTCTTC
TRBJ1-2,few,-,TRBV7-2,15,CASSSEVGPRYGYTF,TGTGCCAGCAGCTCAGAAGTCGGACCGAGATATGGCTACACCTTC
TRBJ2-2,-,-,TRBV20-1,12,CSARGGTGELFF,TGCAGTGCTAGAGGTGGCACCGGGGAGCTGTTTTTT
TRBJ2-5,-,TRBD2,TRBV7-2,15,CASSSGAGLASELYF,TGTGCCAGCAGCTCCGGGGCGGGACTAGCGTCCGAGCTGTACTTC
TRBJ2-4,-,TRBD1,TRBV27,18,CASSLSGQGLRAKNIQYF,TGTGCCAGCAGTTTATCGGGACAGGGGCTTCGAGCCAAAAACATTCAGTACTTC
TRBJ2-1,few,TRBD2,TRBV5-1,15,CASSYGLAGVSEQFF,TGCGCCAGCAGCTACGGACTAGCGGGAGTTAGTGAGCAGTTCTTC
TRBJ2-1,-,-,TRBV28,15,CASRGWGDLDNEQFF,TGTGCCAGCAGGGGGTGGGGCGATCTGGACAATGAGCAGTTCTTC
TRBJ2-7,few,-,TRBV7-2,14,CASSLDLGAREQYF,TGTGCCAGCAGCTTAGACCTGGGGGCGCGAGAGCAGTACTTC
TRBJ2-7,many,-,TRBV29-1,12,CSVLTGPYEQYF,TGCAGCGTCTTGACAGGACCTTACGAGCAGTACTTC
TRBJ2-7,few,TRBD1,TRBV7-3,15,CASSLTGRGSYEQYF,TGTGCCAGCAGCTTAACGGGCAGGGGGTCCTACGAGCAGTACTTC
TRBJ2-3,-,TRBD2,TRBV6-1,18,CASSEGTSGSIGLDTQYF,TGTGCCAGCAGTGAGGGGACTAGCGGGAGTATCGGTTTAGATACGCAGTATTTT
TRBJ2-5,few,TRBD2,TRBV7-2,17,CASSLARASGRQETQYF,TGTGCCAGCAGCTTAGCGCGTGCTAGCGGGCGGCAAGAGACCCAGTACTTC
TRBJ2-7,once,-,TRBV2,15,CASSGTGASSYEQYF,TGTGCCAGCAGTGGGACCGGGGCTTCTTCCTACGAGCAGTACTTC
TRBJ2-7,-,-,TRBV18,16,CASSPMAPEQGYEQYF,TGTGCCAGCTCACCAATGGCTCCGGAGCAAGGCTACGAGCAGTACTTC